A selection of T cell receptor beta chains follows, all from one sample in a study of blood T cell repertoires in COVID-19. Libraries were prepared by immunoSEQ multiplex PCR; TCRdb keeps only in-frame clonotypes and omits some of them. The sample has over 250,000 clones, 65% to 85% seen once. Input material: peripheral blood. The receptors here all came from a human donor with COVID-19, enrolled during active disease. The donor label of this sample is uncertain. Each CDR3 is given with its conserved first and last residue. A D gene is named only where the DNA matches it firmly. A row's size may be missing; if present it is once, few, many or a size class.

J,V,D,size,CDR3,DNA
TRBJ2-1,TRBV2,TRBD2,NA,CASSERESSDEQFF,TGTGCCAGCAGTGAGCGGGAGTCTTCCGATGAGCAGTTCTTC
TRBJ2-7,TRBV2,TRBD2,NA,CASSEGLAGGNEQYF,TGTGCCAGCAGTGAAGGGCTAGCGGGAGGAAACGAGCAGTACTTC
TRBJ2-2,TRBV5-1,NA,NA,CASRGGGANTGELFF,TGCGCCAGCAGGGGAGGCGGAGCGAACACCGGGGAGCTGTTTTTT
TRBJ2-7,TRBV12-5,NA,NA,CASGLGEVDYEQYF,TGTGCTAGTGGTTTGGGGGAGGTCGACTACGAGCAGTACTTC
TRBJ1-1,TRBV18,NA,NA,CASSPPGGNTEAFF,TGTGCCAGCTCACCACCGGGGGGGAACACTGAAGCTTTCTTT
TRBJ2-2,TRBV5-4,NA,NA,CASSLAWEVVGTGELFF,TGTGCCAGCAGCTTGGCCTGGGAGGTGGTAGGAACCGGGGAGCTGTTTTTT
TRBJ2-2,TRBV6-2/TRBV6-3,NA,NA,CASSLTSPNTGELFF,TGTGCCAGCAGTTTAACTAGCCCTAACACCGGGGAGCTGTTTTTT
TRBJ1-1,TRBV5-1,TRBD1,NA,CASSLYGTGGAEAFF,TGCGCCAGCAGCTTGTACGGGACAGGGGGCGCTGAAGCTTTCTTT
TRBJ2-5,TRBV3-1/TRBV3-2,TRBD2,NA,CASSQGVMGAGEKETQYF,TGTGCCAGCAGCCAAGGGGTGATGGGAGCGGGAGAGAAAGAGACCCAGTACTTC
TRBJ1-2,TRBV28,NA,NA,CASSFTTAPYGYTF,TGTGCCAGCAGTTTCACGACAGCGCCATATGGCTACACCTTC
TRBJ2-6,TRBV3-1/TRBV3-2,NA,once,CASSQVQGRVAGANVLTF,TGTGCCAGCAGCCAAGTTCAGGGGAGGGTGGCTGGGGCCAACGTCCTGACTTTC
TRBJ2-5,TRBV2,TRBD2,NA,CASSKLGTSGQETQYF,TGTGCCAGCAGTAAATTAGGGACTAGCGGGCAAGAGACCCAGTACTTC
TRBJ2-3,TRBV2,TRBD1,NA,CASLVQGLSTDTQYF,TGTGCCAGCCTAGTACAGGGGTTAAGCACAGATACGCAGTATTTT
TRBJ2-7,TRBV9,TRBD2,NA,CASSVGIAGGEQYF,TGTGCCAGCAGCGTAGGGATAGCGGGGGGCGAGCAGTACTTC
TRBJ2-7,TRBV11-2,NA,NA,CASSSLRGGGVYEQYF,TGTGCCAGCAGCTCCCTGAGGGGGGGCGGGGTGTACGAGCAGTACTTC
TRBJ1-2,TRBV3-1/TRBV3-2,TRBD1,NA,CASSQGSGQERGQTF,TGTGCCAGCAGCCAAGGGTCGGGACAGGAGAGAGGGCAAACCTTC
TRBJ2-3,TRBV2,NA,once,CASSENGISTDTQYF,TGTGCCAGCAGTGAAAACGGGATCAGCACAGATACGCAGTATTTT